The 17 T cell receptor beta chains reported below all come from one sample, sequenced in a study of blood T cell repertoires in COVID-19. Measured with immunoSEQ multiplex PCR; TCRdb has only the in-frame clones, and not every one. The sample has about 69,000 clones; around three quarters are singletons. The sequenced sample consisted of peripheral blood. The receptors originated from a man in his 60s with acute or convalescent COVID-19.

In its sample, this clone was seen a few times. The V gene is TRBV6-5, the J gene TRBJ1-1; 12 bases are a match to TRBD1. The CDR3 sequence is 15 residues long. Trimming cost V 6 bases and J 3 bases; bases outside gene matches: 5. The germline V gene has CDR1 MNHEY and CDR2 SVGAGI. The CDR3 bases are TGTGCCAGCAGGGGACAGGGGGCAGGGGACACTGAAGCTTTCTTT. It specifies CASRGQGAGDTEAFF.

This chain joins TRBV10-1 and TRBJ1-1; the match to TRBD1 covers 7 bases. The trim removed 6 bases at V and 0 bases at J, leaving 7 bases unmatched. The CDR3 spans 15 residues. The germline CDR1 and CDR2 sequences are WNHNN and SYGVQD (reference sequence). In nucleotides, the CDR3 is TGCGCCAGCAGAATTACAGGGGATGTGAACACTGAAGCTTTCTTT. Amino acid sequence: CASRITGDVNTEAFF.

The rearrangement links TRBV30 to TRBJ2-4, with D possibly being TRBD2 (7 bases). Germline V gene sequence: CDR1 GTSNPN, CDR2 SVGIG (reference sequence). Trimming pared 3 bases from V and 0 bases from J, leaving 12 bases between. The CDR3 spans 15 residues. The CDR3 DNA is TGTGCCTGGAGGGGGGGGGCCCTAGCCAAAAACATTCAGTACTTC. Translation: CAWRGGALAKNIQYF.

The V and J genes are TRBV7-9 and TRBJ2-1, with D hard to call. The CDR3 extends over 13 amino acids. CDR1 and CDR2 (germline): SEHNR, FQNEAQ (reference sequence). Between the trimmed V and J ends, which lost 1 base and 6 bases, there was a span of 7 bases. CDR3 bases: TGTGCCAGCAGCTTAGAAGCGTTCAATGAGCAGTTCTTC. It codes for CASSLEAFNEQFF.

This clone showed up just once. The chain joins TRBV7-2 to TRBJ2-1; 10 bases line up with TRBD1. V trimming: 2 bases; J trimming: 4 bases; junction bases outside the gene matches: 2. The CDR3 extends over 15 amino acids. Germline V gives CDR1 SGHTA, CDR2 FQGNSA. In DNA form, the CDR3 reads TGTGCCAGCAGCTTAAGACAGGGGGCTTACAATGAGCAGTTCTTC. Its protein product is CASSLRQGAYNEQFF.

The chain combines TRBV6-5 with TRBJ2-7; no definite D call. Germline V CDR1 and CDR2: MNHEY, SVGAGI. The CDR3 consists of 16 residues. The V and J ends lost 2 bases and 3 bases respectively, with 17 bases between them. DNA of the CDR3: TGTGCCAGCAGTTACAGAATTGAGTCCCCGGGCTACGAGCAGTACTTC. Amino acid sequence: CASSYRIESPGYEQYF.

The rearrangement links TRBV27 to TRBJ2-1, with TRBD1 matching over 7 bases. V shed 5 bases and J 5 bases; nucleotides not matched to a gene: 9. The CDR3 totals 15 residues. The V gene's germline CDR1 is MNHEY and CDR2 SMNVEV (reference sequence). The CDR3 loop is CASSPRTGANNEQFF. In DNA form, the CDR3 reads TGTGCCAGCAGTCCCAGGACAGGTGCTAACAATGAGCAGTTCTTC.

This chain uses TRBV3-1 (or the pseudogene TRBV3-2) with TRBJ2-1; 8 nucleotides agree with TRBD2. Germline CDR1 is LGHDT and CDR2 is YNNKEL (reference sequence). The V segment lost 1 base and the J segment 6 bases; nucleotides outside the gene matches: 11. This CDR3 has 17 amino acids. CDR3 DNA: TGTGCCAGCAGCCAAGGCCTGCTTCCGGGGGGGCTCAATGAGCAGTTCTTC. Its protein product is CASSQGLLPGGLNEQFF.

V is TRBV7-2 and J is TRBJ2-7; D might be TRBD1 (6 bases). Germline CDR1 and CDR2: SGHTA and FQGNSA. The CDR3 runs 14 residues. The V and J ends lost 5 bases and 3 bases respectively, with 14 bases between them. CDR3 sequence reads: CASSRRTADYEQYF. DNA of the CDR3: TGTGCCAGCAGCCGGAGGACAGCCGACTACGAGCAGTACTTC.

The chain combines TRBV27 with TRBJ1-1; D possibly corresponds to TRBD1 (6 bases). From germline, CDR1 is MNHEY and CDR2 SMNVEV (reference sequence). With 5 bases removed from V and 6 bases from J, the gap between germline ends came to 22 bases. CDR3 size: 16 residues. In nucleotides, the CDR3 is TGTGCCAGCAGTCGGCGGGTACAGGGAACGTACGCTGAAGCTTTCTTT. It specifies CASSRRVQGTYAEAFF.

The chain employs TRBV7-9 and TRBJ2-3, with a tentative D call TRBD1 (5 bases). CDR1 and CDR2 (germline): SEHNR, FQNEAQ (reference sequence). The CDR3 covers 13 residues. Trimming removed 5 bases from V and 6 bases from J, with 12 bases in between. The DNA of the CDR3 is TGTGCCAGCAGCCACAGGCTCGCGGATACGCAGTATTTT. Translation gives CASSHRLADTQYF.

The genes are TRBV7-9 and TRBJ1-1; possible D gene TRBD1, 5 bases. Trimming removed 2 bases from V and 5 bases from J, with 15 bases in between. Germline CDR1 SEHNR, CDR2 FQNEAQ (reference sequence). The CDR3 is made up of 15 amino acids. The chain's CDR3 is CASSLIQVGATEAFF. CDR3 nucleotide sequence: TGTGCCAGCAGCTTAATCCAGGTAGGGGCTACTGAAGCTTTCTTT.

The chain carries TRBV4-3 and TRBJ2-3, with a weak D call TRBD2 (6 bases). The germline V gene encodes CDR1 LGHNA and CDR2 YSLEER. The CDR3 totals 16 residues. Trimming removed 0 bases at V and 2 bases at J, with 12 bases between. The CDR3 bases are TGCGCCAGCAGCCAAGATAGGGGCGGGGACACAGATACGCAGTATTTT. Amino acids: CASSQDRGGDTDTQYF.

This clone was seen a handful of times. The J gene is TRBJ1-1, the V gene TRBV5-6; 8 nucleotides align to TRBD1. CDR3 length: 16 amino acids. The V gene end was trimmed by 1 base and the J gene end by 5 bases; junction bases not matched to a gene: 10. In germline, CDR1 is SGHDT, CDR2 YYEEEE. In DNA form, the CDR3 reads TGTGCCAGCAGCTTGTTCGGACAGGGAGGGAAGACTGAAGCTTTCTTT. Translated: CASSLFGQGGKTEAFF.

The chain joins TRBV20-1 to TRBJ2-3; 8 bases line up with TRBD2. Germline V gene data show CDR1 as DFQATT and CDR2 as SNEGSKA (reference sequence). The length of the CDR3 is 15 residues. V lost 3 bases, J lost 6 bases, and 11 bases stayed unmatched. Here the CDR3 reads CSASLAGGFLDTQYF. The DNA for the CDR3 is TGCAGTGCTAGTTTGGCGGGGGGTTTTTTGGATACGCAGTATTTT.

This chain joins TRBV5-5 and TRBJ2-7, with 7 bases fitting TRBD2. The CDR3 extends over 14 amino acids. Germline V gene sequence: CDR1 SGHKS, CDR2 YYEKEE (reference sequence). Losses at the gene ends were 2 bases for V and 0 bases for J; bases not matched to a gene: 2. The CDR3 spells CASSLAGSSYEQYF. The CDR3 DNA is TGTGCCAGCAGCTTAGCGGGGTCCTCCTACGAGCAGTACTTC.

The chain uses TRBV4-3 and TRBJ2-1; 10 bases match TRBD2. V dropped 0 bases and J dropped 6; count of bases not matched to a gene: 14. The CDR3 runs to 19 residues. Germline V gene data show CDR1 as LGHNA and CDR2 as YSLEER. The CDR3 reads CASSQEFSLAGIRGNEQFF. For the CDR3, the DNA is TGCGCCAGCAGCCAAGAATTTTCACTAGCGGGGATAAGGGGCAATGAGCAGTTCTTC.